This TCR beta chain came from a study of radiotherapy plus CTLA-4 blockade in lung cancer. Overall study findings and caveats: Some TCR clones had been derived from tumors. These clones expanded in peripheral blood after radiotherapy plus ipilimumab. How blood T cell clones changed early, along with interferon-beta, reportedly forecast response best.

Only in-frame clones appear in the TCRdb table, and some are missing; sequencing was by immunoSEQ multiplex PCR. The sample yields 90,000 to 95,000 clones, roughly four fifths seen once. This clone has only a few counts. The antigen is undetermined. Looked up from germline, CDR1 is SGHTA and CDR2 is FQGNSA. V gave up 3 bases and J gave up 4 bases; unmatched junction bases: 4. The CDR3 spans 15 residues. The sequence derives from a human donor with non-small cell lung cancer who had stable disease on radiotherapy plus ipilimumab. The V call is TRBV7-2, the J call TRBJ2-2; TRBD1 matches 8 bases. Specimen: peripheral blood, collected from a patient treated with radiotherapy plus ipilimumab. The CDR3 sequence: CASSFWTGSTGELFF. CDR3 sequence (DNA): TGTGCCAGCAGCTTTTGGACAGGGAGCACCGGGGAGCTGTTTTTT.